The next 11 T cell receptor beta chains were all read from a single sample in a study of shared clonotypes between healthy human individuals. Assay: immunoSEQ multiplex PCR; the TCRdb copy retains only in-frame clones and omits some. The repertoire includes roughly 480,000 clones, around three quarters of them detected once, and about 12% sits in the top ten. The sample was PBMCs. The receptors shown here come from a woman aged 40-49 years in good health. Some clones in this sample may be carry-over from other donors' samples.

The rearrangement joins TRBV5-1 to TRBJ2-1; 7 bases are a match to TRBD2. The CDR3 is made up of 15 amino acids. V shed 4 bases and J 7 bases; nucleotides not matched to a gene: 11. Germline CDR1 is SGHRS and CDR2 is YFSETQ. CDR3 in DNA: TGCGCCAGCAGCAGGGTTGGGGGAGGGAGGAATGAGCAGTTCTTC. This sequence encodes CASSRVGGGRNEQFF.

The chain recombines TRBV2 with TRBJ1-5; 10 positions match TRBD1. CDR1 and CDR2 from the germline V gene are SNHLY and FYNNEI. The J segment lost 1 base and the V segment lost 7 bases, leaving 7 bases of the junction unmatched. The CDR3 totals 16 residues. CDR3 loop: CASTTDRGLSNQPQHF. CDR3 nucleotides: TGTGCCAGCACCACCGACAGGGGGCTAAGCAATCAGCCCCAGCATTTT.

The chain carries TRBV7-8 and TRBJ2-5; D unresolved. The CDR3 covers 14 residues. The ends were cut back, 5 bases at V and 5 bases at J, with 15 bases in the middle. Per the germline V gene, CDR1 is SGHVS and CDR2 is FQNEAQ. In DNA, the CDR3 is TGTGCCAGCAGCCTAACGGCCGGCGGCGAGACCCAGTACTTC. The encoded protein is CASSLTAGGETQYF.

The V gene is TRBV9, the J gene TRBJ2-1; D tentatively fits TRBD1 or TRBD2 (5 bases each). V lost 4 bases to trimming and J lost 9 bases, with 23 bases between them. The germline gives CDR1 SGDLS, CDR2 YYNGEE. The CDR3 has 16 amino acids. As DNA, the CDR3 is TGTGCCAGCAGCCCGTCTTCCGTCGGGACGGCCCTTGAGCAGTTCTTC. It translates to CASSPSSVGTALEQFF.

About this clone: A read error likely explains this, since a far larger clone differs by one base. This chain joins TRBV4-2 and TRBJ2-3; tentatively, D is TRBD1 (6 bases). CDR1 is LGHNA, CDR2 YNFKEQ, per germline. The CDR3 length is 14 residues. CDR3 nucleotide sequence: TGTGCCAGCAACCAAGGGGGAGCACAGGATACGCAGTATTTT. Translating it yields CASNQGGAQDTQYF.

This clone was observed a few times. J is TRBJ2-1 and V is TRBV29-1; 8 nucleotides line up with TRBD2. Germline V gene lookup returns CDR1 SQVTM and CDR2 ANQGSEA. The CDR3 length is 11 residues. The CDR3 region has the DNA TGCAGTGCGGGAGGTATAAATGAGCAGTTCTTC. This translates into CSAGGINEQFF.

The rearrangement uses TRBV28 and TRBJ1-1; D unresolved. Trimming removed 2 bases from V and 7 bases from J, with 11 bases in between. The CDR3 covers 13 residues. Germline CDR1 reads MDHEN; CDR2 reads SYDVKM. The CDR3: CASSLGRANEAFF. CDR3 in DNA: TGTGCCAGCAGTTTAGGTAGGGCCAATGAAGCTTTCTTT.

J is TRBJ2-7 and V is TRBV7-9; 10 positions agree with TRBD1. V lost 5 bases and J lost 1; bases outside the gene matches: 5. This CDR3 has 15 residues. The germline CDR1 and CDR2 sequences are SEHNR and FQNEAQ (reference sequence). CDR3 region: CASSALDRGSYEQYF. The CDR3 DNA sequence: TGTGCCAGCAGCGCATTGGACAGGGGGTCCTACGAGCAGTACTTC.

This chain connects TRBV28 to TRBJ1-5, with a weak D call TRBD1 (6 bases). This CDR3 comprises 15 residues. Trimming took 8 bases from V and 7 from J, leaving 21 bases between them. Germline V lookup: CDR1 MDHEN, CDR2 SYDVKM. The CDR3 is CASGWRTRGYQPQHF. DNA for the CDR3: TGTGCCAGCGGTTGGAGGACCAGGGGATACCAGCCCCAGCATTTT.

The chain carries TRBV7-3 and TRBJ2-2; no definite D call. V was pared by 6 bases and J by 1 base, with 9 bases between. This CDR3 is built from 14 residues. Germline V gene lookup returns CDR1 SGHTA and CDR2 FQGTGA. CDR3 sequence (DNA): TGTGCCAGCAGTACCCAGAGGAACACCGGGGAGCTGTTTTTT. Its translation is CASSTQRNTGELFF.

The chain employs TRBV6-6 and TRBJ2-5; no reliable D call. The germline V gene has CDR1 MNHNY and CDR2 SVGAGI (reference sequence). CDR3 length: 12 residues. V gave up 10 bases and J gave up 3 bases, with 12 bases separating them. The CDR3 sequence: CATGRGEETQYF. The CDR3 coding sequence is TGTGCCACCGGTAGAGGAGAAGAGACCCAGTACTTC.